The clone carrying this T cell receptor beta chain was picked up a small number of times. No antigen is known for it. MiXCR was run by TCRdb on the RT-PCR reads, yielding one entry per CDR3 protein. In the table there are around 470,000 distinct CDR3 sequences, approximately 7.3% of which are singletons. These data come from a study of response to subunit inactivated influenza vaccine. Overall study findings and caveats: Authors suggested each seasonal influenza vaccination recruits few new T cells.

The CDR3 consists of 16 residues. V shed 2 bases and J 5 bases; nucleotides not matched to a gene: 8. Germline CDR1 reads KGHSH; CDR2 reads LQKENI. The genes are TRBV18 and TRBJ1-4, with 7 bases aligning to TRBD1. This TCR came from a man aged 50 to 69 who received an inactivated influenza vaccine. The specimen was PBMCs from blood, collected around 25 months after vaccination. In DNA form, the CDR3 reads TGTGCCAGCTCACCATGGCGGGACAGCACCAATGAAAAACTGTTTTTT. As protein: CASSPWRDSTNEKLFF.